A selection of T cell receptor beta chains follows, all from one sample in a study of blood T cell repertoires in COVID-19. Profiled with immunoSEQ multiplex PCR; TCRdb holds only in-frame clones, not every one. Among 45,000 to 60,000 clones listed, approximately 85% were seen once. Sequences were obtained from peripheral blood. These receptors were taken from a human donor in a cohort sampled during active COVID-19. CDR3s include the opening cysteine and the closing phenylalanine or tryptophan. The D gene is left open where the match is weak. Clone size, where shown, is once, few, many, or a class for clones that have expanded.

>NA|TRBJ2-1|NA|TRBV3-1/TRBV3-2
CASSQVNRYGEQFF
TGTGCCAGCAGCCAAGTAAACAGGTATGGCGAGCAGTTCTTC
>NA|TRBJ1-3|NA|TRBV6-5
CASSYSRGFENTIYF
TGTGCCAGCAGTTACTCGAGAGGGTTTGAAAACACCATATATTTT
>TRBD2|TRBJ2-1|NA|TRBV2
CASSEPSGGVNEQFF
TGTGCCAGCAGTGAGCCTAGCGGGGGGGTGAATGAGCAGTTCTTC
>NA|TRBJ2-3|NA|TRBV6-5
CASSSGSTDTQYF
TGTGCCAGCAGCAGCGGGAGCACAGATACGCAGTATTTT
>NA|TRBJ1-5|NA|TRBV19
CASSPRGSGSNQPQHF
TGTGCCAGTAGCCCTCGTGGGTCAGGTAGCAATCAGCCCCAGCATTTT
>TRBD1|TRBJ1-1|NA|TRBV28
CASSSGQGVPLEAFF
TGTGCCAGCAGTTCGGGACAGGGAGTGCCCCTTGAAGCTTTCTTT
>NA|TRBJ1-4|NA|TRBV28
CASSFEFATNEKLFF
TGTGCCAGCAGTTTTGAGTTTGCAACTAATGAAAAACTGTTTTTT
>NA|TRBJ1-3|NA|TRBV7-9
CASSPKPNSWSSGNTIYF
TGTGCCAGCAGTCCTAAACCCAACTCATGGAGCTCTGGAAACACCATATATTTT
>TRBD1|TRBJ1-2|NA|TRBV5-5
CASSPLDRAYGYTF
TGTGCCAGCAGCCCTTTAGACAGGGCCTATGGCTACACCTTC
>NA|TRBJ2-7|few|TRBV6-6
CASVPSGLGSYEQYF
TGTGCCAGCGTACCCAGCGGCCTCGGCTCCTACGAGCAGTACTTC